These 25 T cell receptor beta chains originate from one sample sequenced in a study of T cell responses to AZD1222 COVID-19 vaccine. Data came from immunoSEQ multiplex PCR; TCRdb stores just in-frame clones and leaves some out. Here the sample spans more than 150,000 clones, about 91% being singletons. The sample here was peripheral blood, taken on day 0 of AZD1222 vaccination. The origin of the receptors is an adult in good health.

The CDR3: CSVDGTEGKNIQYF. CDR3 sequence (DNA): TGCAGCGTTGACGGGACAGAGGGGAAAAACATTCAGTACTTC. The gene calls are TRBV29-1 and TRBJ2-4, with 7 bases identical to TRBD1. This CDR3 is 14 amino acids long. Germline CDR1 SQVTM, CDR2 ANQGSEA. V shed 3 bases, J shed 4 bases, and the junction held 6 bases outside the gene matches.

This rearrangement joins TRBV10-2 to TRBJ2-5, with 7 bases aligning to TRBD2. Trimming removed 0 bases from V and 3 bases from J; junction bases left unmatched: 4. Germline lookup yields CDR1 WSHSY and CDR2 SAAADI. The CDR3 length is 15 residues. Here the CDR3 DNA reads TGCGCCAGCAGTGAGTCGACACTAGCGAAAGAGACCCAGTACTTC. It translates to CASSESTLAKETQYF.

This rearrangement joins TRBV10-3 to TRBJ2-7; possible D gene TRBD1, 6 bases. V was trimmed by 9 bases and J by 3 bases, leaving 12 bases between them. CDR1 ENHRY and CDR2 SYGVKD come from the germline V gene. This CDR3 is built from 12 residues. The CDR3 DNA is TGTGCCATACAGGGAGACGGCTACGAGCAGTACTTC. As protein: CAIQGDGYEQYF.

In DNA, the CDR3 is TGTGCCATCCGGGGACAGGGGAGAAACACCATATATTTT. It encodes CAIRGQGRNTIYF. The chain links TRBV10-3 to TRBJ1-3, with 10 bases aligning to TRBD1. The J segment lost 5 bases and the V segment lost 8 bases, leaving 3 bases of the junction unmatched. Germline-derived CDR1 and CDR2 are ENHRY and SYGVKD. This CDR3 spans 13 amino acids.

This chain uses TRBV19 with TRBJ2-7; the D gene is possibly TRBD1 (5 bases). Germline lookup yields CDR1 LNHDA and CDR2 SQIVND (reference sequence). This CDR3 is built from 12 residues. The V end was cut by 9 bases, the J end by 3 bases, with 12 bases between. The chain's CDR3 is CASSDSFYEQYF. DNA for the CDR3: TGTGCCAGCTCTGACAGTTTCTACGAGCAGTACTTC.

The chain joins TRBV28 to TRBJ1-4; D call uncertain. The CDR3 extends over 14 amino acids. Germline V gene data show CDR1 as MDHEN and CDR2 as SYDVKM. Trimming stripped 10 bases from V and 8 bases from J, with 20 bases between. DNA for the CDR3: TGTGCCACCAACGAGGCGGCACAAGGAGAAAAACTGTTTTTT. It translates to CATNEAAQGEKLFF.

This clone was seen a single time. Here the CDR3 reads CASSPTGQGVGANVLTF. The CDR3 region has the DNA TGTGCCAGCTCACCAACCGGACAGGGGGTTGGGGCCAACGTCCTGACTTTC. V gene TRBV18 combines with J gene TRBJ2-6; 10 positions agree with TRBD1. Germline V gives CDR1 KGHSH, CDR2 LQKENI. V shed 2 bases, J shed 3 bases, and the junction held 4 bases outside the gene matches. This CDR3 comprises 17 residues.

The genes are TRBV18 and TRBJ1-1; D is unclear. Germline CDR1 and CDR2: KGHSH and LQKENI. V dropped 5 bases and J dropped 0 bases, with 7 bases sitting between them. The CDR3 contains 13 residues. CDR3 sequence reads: CASSFALNTEAFF. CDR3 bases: TGTGCCAGCTCATTCGCCTTGAACACTGAAGCTTTCTTT.

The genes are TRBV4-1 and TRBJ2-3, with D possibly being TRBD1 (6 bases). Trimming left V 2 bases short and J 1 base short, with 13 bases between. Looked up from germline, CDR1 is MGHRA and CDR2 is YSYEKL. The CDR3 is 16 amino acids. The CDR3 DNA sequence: TGCGCCAGCAGCCAAAGGACAGAGGTGGGCACAGATACGCAGTATTTT. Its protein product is CASSQRTEVGTDTQYF.

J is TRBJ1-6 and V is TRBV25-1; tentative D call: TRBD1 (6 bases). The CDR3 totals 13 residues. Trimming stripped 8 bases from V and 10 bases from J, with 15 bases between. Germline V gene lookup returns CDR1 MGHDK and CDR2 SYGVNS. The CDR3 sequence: CASSQGWGSPLHF. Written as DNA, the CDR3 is TGTGCCAGCTCCCAGGGGTGGGGATCACCCCTCCACTTT.

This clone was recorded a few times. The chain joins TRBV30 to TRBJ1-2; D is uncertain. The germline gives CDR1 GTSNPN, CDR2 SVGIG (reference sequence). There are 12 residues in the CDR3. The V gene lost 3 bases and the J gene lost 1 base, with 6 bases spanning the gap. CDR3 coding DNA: TGTGCCTGGAGGCGACTTAACTATGGCTACACCTTC. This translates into CAWRRLNYGYTF.

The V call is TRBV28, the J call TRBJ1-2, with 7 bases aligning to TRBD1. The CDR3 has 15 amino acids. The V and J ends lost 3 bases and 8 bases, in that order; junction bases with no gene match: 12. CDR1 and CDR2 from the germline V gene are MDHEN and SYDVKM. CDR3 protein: CASSFIRRGREGYTF. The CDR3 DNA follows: TGTGCCAGCAGTTTCATACGGAGGGGGCGGGAGGGCTACACCTTC.

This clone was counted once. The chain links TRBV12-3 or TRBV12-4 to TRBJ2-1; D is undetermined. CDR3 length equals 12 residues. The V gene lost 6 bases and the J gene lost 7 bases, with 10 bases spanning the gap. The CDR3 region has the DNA TGTGCCAGCAGCCAGAATGCGAATGAGCAGTTCTTC. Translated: CASSQNANEQFF.

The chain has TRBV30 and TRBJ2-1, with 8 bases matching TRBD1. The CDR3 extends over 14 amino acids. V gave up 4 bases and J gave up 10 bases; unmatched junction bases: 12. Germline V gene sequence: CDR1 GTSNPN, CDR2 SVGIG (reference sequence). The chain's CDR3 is CAWTTGVGPREQFF. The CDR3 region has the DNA TGTGCCTGGACGACAGGGGTCGGTCCAAGAGAGCAGTTCTTC.

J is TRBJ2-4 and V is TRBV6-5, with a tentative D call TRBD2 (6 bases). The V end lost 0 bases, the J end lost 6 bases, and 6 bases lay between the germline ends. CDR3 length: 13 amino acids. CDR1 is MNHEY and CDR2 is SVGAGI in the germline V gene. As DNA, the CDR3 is TGTGCCAGCAGTTACTCGGGGGGAAACATTCAGTACTTC. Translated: CASSYSGGNIQYF.

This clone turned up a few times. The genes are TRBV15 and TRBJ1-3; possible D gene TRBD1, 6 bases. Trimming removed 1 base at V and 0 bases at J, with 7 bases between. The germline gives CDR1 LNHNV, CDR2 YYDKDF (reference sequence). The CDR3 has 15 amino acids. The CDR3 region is CATSRAGDSGNTIYF. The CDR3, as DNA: TGTGCCACCAGCAGAGCAGGGGACTCTGGAAACACCATATATTTT.

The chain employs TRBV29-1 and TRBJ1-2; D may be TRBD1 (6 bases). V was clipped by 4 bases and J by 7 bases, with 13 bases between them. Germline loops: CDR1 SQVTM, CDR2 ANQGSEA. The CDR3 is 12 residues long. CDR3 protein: CSVVGGVRGYTF. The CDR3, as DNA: TGCAGCGTTGTAGGGGGGGTTCGTGGCTACACCTTC.

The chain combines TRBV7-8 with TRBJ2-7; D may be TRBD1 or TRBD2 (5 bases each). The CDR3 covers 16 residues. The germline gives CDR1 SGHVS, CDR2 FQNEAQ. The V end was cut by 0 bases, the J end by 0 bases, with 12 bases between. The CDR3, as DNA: TGTGCCAGCAGCTTAGCGTATGCAGGGAGCTCCTACGAGCAGTACTTC. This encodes CASSLAYAGSSYEQYF.

This chain's CDR3 is CASKGTPYEQYF. Here the CDR3 DNA reads TGTGCCAGCAAGGGTACGCCCTACGAGCAGTACTTC. The rearrangement links TRBV6-5 to TRBJ2-7; D unresolved. Between the trimmed V and J ends, which lost 7 bases and 2 bases, there was a span of 9 bases. CDR1 is MNHEY, CDR2 SVGAGI, per germline. CDR3 length equals 12 residues.

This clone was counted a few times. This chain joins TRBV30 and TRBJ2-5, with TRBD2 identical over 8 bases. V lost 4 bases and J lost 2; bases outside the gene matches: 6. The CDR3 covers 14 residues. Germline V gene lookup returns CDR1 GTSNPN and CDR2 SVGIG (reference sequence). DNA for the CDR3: TGTGCCTGGATGTCACTAGCGGAACAAGAGACCCAGTACTTC. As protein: CAWMSLAEQETQYF. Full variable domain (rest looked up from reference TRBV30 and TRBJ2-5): SQTIHQWPATLVQPVGSPLSLECTVEGTSNPNLYWYRQAAGRGLQLLFYSVGIGQISSEVPQNLSASRPQDRQFILSSKKLLLSDSGFYLCAWMSLAEQETQYFGPGTRLLVL.

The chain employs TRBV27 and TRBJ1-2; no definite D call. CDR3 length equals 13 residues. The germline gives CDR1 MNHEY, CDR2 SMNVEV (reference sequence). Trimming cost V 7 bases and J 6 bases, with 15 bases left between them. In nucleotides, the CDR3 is TGTGCCAGCACCCCGGCGGGCGCTAATGGCTACACCTTC. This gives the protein CASTPAGANGYTF.

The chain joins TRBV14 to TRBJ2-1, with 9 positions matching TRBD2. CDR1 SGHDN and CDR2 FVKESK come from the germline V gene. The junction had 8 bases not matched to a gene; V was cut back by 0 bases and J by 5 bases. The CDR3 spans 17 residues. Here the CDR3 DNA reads TGTGCCAGCAGCCAAGATAACCGCGGGAGGGCCCACAATGAGCAGTTCTTC. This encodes CASSQDNRGRAHNEQFF. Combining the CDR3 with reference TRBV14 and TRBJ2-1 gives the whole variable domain EAGVTQFPSHSVIEKGQTVTLRCDPISGHDNLYWYRRVMGKEIKFLLHFVKESKQDESGMPNNRFLAERTGGTYSTLKVQPAELEDSGVYFCASSQDNRGRAHNEQFFGPGTRLTVL.

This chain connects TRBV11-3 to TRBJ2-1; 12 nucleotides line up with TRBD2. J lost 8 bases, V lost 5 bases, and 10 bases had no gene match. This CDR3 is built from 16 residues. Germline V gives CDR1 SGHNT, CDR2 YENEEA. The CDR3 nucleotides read TGTGCCAGCAGCAACCGACTAGCGGGAGTTTCCGATGAGCAGTTCTTC. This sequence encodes CASSNRLAGVSDEQFF.

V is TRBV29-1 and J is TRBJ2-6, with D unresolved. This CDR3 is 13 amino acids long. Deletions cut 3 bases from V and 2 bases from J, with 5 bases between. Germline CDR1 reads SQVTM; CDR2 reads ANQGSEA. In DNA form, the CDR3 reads TGCAGCGTTGACAGTACTGGGGCCAACGTCCTGACTTTC. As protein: CSVDSTGANVLTF.

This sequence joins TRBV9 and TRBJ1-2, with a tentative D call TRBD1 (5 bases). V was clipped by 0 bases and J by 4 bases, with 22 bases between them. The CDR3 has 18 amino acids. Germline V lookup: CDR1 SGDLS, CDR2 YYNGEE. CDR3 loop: CASSVAKDIRGSPYGYTF. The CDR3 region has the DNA TGTGCCAGCAGCGTAGCTAAGGATATAAGGGGATCCCCCTATGGCTACACCTTC.